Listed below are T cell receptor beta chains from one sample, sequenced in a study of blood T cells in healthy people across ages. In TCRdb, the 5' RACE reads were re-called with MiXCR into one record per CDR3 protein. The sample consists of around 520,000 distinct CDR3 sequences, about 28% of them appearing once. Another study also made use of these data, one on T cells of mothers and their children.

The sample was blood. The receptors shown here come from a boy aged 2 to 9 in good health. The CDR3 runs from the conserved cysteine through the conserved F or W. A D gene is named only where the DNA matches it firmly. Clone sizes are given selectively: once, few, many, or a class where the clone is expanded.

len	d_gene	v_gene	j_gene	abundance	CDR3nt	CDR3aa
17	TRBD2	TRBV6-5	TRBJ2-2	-	TGTGCCAGCAGTTACGGGCTAGCGGGGGGGCCTACCGGGGAGCTGTTTTTT	CASSYGLAGGPTGELFF
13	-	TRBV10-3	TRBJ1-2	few	TGTGCCATCAGTGAGCCCGGCCTCTATGGCTACACCTTC	CAISEPGLYGYTF
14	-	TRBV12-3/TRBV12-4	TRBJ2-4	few	TGTGCCAGCAGGGCTGACTTTGCCAAAAACATCCAGTACTTC	CASRADFAKNIQYF
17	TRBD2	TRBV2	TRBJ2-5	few	TGTGCCAGCAGTGCGACTAGCGGGGGGCTGGGTAAAGAGACCCAGTACTTC	CASSATSGGLGKETQYF
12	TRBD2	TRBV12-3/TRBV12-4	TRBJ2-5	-	TGTGCCAGCAGCCCGGGACTAGCAGTCCAGTACTTC	CASSPGLAVQYF
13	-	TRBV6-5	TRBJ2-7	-	TGTGCCAGCAGTTACCAGTCAACCTACGAGCAGTACTTC	CASSYQSTYEQYF
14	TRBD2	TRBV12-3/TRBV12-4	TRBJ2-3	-	TGTGCCAGCAGTTTCAGAGCGGGGGCAGATGCGGAGTATTTT	CASSFRAGADAEYF
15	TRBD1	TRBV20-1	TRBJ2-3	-	TGCAGTGCTAGGCCGGGACAGGGAGGATCAGATACGCAGTATTTT	CSARPGQGGSDTQYF
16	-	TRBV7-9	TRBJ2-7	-	TGTGCCAGCAGCACTCTAGACGGGACTCAGACCTACGAGCAGTACTTC	CASSTLDGTQTYEQYF
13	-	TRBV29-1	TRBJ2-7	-	TGCAGCGTTGAGGCTAGCGCCTCCTACGAGCAGTACTTC	CSVEASASYEQYF
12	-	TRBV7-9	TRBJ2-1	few	TGTGCCAGCGGAATCTCCTACAATGAGCAGTTCTTC	CASGISYNEQFF
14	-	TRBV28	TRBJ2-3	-	TGTGCCAGCAGATTAGACCGACCCACAGATACGCAGTATTTT	CASRLDRPTDTQYF
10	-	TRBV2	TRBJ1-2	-	TGTGCCAGCTACAGATATGGCTACACCTTC	CASYRYGYTF
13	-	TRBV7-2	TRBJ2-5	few	TGTGCCAGCAGCTTAGAGATCCAAGAGACCCAGTACTTC	CASSLEIQETQYF
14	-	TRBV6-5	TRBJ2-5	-	TGTGCCAGCAGTTACACTCCGGGGCGAGAGACCCAGTACTTC	CASSYTPGRETQYF
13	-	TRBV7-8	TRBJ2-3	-	TGTGCCAGCGGCCCTCGAATCACAGATACGCAGTATTTT	CASGPRITDTQYF
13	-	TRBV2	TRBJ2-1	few	TGTGCCAGCAGTGAAGAAATTTACAATGAGCAGTTCTTC	CASSEEIYNEQFF
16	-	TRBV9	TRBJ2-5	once	TGTGCCAGCAGCCCGCGGTCGGGGGCGACTATGGAGACCCAGTACTTC	CASSPRSGATMETQYF
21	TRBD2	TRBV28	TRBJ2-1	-	TGTGCCAGCAGTTACCCCTTACTAGCGGGAGGGCCCTCAGCAGGATACAATGAGCAGTTCTTC	CASSYPLLAGGPSAGYNEQFF
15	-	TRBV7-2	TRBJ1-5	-	TGTGCCAGCAGCTTAGTTTCCAGGGTAGGACAGCCCCAGCATTTT	CASSLVSRVGQPQHF